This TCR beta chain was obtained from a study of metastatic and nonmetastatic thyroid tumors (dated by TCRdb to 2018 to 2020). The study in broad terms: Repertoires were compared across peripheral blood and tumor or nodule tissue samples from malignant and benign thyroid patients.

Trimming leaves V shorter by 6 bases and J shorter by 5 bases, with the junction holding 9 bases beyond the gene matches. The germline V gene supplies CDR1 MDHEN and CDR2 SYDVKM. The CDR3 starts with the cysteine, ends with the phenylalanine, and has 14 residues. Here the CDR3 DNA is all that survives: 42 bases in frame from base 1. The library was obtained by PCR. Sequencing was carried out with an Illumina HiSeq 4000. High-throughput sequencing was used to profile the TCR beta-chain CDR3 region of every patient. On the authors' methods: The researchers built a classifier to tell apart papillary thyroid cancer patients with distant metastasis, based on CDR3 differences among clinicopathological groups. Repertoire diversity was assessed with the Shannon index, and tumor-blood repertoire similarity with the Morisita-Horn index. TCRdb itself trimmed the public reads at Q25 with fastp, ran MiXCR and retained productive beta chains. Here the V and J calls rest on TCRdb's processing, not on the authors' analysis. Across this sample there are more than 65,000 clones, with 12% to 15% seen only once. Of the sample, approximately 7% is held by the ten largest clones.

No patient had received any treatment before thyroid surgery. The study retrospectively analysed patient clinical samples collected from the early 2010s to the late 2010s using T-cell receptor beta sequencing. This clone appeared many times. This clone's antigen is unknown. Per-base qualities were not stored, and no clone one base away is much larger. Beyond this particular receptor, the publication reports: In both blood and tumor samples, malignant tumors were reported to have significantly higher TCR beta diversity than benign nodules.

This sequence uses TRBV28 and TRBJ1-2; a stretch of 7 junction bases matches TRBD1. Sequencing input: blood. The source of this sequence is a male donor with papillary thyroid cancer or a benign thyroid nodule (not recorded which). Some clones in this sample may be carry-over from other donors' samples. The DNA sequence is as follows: TGTGCCAGCAGGCCTACAGGGGCCGCGTATGGCTACACCTTC. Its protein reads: CASRPTGAAYGYTF.